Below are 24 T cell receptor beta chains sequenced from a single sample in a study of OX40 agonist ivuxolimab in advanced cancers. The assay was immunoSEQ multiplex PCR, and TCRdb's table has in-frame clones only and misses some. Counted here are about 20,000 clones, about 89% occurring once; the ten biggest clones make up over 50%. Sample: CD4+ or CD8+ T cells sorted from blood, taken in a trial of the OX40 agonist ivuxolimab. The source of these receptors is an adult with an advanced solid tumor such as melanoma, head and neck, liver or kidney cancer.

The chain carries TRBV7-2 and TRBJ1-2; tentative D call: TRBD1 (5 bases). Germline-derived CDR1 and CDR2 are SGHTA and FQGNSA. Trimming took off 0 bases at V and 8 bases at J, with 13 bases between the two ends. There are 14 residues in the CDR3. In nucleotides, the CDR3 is TGTGCCAGCAGCTTAGCTTTGAGGGGCGAGGGCTACACCTTC. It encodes CASSLALRGEGYTF.

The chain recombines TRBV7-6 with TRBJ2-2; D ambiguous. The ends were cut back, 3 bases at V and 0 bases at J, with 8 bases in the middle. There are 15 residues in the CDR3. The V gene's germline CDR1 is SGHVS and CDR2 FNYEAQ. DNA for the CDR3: TGTGCCAGCAGCTTCCCCGACGCGAACACCGGGGAGCTGTTTTTT. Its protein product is CASSFPDANTGELFF.

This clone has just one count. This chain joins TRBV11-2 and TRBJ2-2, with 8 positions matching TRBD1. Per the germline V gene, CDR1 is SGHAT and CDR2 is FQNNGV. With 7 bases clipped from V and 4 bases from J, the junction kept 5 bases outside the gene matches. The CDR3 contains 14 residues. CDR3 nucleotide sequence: TGTGCCAGCATGGACAGGGTGGGCACCGGGGAGCTGTTTTTT. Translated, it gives CASMDRVGTGELFF.

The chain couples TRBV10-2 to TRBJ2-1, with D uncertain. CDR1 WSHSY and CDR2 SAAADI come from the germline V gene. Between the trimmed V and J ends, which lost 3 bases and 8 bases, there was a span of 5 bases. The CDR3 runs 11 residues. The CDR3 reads CASSDLYEQFF. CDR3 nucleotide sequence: TGCGCCAGCAGTGATTTGTATGAGCAGTTCTTC.

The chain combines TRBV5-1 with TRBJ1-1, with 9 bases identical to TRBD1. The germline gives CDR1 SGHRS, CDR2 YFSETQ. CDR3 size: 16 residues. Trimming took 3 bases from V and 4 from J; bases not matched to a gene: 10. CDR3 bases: TGCGCCAGCAGCTGCACTATAACAGGGGGCTGCACTGAAGCTTTCTTT. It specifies CASSCTITGGCTEAFF.

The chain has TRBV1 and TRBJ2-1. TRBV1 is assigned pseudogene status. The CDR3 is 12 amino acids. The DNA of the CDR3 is TGCACCAGCAGTCCCATAAGGGCTGAGCAGTTCTTC. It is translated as CTSSPIRAEQFF.

The CDR3 is CASSATEGLGSTLHF. CDR3 nucleotide sequence: TGTGCCAGCAGCGCAACCGAGGGCCTCGGATCGACCCTCCACTTT. V is TRBV7-9 and J is TRBJ1-6; D is unclear. V was pared by 5 bases and J by 14 bases, with 22 bases between. Germline V CDR1 and CDR2: SEHNR, FQNEAQ (reference sequence). The CDR3 is 15 residues long.

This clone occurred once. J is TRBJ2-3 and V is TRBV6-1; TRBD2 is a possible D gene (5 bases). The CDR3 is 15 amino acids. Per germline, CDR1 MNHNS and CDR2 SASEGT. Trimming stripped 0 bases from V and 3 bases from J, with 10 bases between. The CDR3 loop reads CASSEAAGGTDTQYF. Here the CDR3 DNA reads TGTGCCAGCAGTGAAGCCGCCGGCGGGACAGATACGCAGTATTTT.

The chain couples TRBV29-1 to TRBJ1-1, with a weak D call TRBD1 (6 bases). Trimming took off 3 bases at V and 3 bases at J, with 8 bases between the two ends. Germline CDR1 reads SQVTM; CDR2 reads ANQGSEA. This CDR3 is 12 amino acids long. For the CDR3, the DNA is TGCAGCGTTGACAGGGGAGACACTGAAGCTTTCTTT. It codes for CSVDRGDTEAFF.

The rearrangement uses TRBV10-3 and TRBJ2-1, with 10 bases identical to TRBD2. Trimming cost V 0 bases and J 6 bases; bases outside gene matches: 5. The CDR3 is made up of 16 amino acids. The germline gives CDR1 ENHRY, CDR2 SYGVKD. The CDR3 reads CAISESKRGGPNEQFF. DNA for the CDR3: TGTGCCATCAGTGAGTCGAAGCGGGGGGGCCCCAATGAGCAGTTCTTC.

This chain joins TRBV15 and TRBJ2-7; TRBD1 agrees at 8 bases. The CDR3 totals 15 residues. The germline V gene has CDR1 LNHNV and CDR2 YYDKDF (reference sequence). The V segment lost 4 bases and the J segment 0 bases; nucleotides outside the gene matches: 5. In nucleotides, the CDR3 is TGTGCCACCAGCAAAGCAGGGGGCCGCTCCTACGAGCAGTACTTC. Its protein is CATSKAGGRSYEQYF. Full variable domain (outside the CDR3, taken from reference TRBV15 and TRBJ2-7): DAMVIQNPRYQVTQFGKPVTLSCSQTLNHNVMYWYQQKSSQAPKLLFHYYDKDFNNEADTPDNFQSRRPNTSFCFLDIRSPGLGDTAMYLCATSKAGGRSYEQYFGPGTRLTVT.

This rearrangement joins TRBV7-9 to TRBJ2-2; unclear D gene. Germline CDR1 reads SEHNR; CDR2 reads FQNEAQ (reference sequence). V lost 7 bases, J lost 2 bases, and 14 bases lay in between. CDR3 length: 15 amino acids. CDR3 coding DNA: TGTGCCAGCACCTCGCCGGAGACCAACACCGGGGAGCTGTTTTTT. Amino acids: CASTSPETNTGELFF.

The CDR3 sequence is CATTDVANTGELFF. The CDR3 bases are TGTGCCACCACGGACGTCGCGAACACCGGGGAGCTGTTTTTT. The chain combines TRBV19 with TRBJ2-2; D not resolved. Germline CDR1 is LNHDA and CDR2 is SQIVND (reference sequence). The CDR3 spans 14 residues. Trimming pared 10 bases from V and 0 bases from J, leaving 12 bases between.

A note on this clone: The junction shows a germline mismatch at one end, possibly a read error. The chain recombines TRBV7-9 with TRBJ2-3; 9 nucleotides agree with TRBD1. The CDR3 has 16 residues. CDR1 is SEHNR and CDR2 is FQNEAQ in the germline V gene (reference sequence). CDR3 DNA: TGTGCCAGCAGCCTAGCGACAGGGGGTTTCACAGATACGCAGTATTTT. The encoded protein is CASSLATGGFTDTQYF.

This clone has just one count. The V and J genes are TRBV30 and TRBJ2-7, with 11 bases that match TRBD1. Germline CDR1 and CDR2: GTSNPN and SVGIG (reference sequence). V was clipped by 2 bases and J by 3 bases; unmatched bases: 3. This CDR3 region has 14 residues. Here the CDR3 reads CAWSPGTGGYEQYF. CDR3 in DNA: TGTGCCTGGAGTCCCGGGACAGGGGGCTACGAGCAGTACTTC. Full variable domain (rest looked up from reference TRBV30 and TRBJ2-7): SQTIHQWPATLVQPVGSPLSLECTVEGTSNPNLYWYRQAAGRGLQLLFYSVGIGQISSEVPQNLSASRPQDRQFILSSKKLLLSDSGFYLCAWSPGTGGYEQYFGPGTRLTVT.

CDR3 in DNA: TGTGCCAGCAGCGTAGGGCAGTTCTTC. It translates to CASSVGQFF. J is TRBJ2-1 and V is TRBV7-2; D is unclear. The V gene's germline CDR1 is SGHTA and CDR2 FQGNSA. Trimming shortened V by 5 bases and J by 12 bases, and 5 bases separated the two germline ends. The CDR3 loop spans 9 amino acids. The variable domain in full, with the rest retrieved from reference TRBV7-2 and TRBJ2-1, is GAGVSQSPSNKVTEKGKDVELRCDPISGHTALYWYRQSLGQGLEFLIYFQGNSAPDKSGLPSDRFSAERTGGSVSTLTIQRTQQEDSAVYLCASSVGQFFGPGTRLTVL.

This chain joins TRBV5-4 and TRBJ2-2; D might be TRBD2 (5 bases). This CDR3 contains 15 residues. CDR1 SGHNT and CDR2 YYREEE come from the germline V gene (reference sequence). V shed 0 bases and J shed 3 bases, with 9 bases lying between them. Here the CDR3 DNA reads TGTGCCAGCAGCTTGGACGGACTTTACACCGGGGAGCTGTTTTTT. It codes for CASSLDGLYTGELFF.

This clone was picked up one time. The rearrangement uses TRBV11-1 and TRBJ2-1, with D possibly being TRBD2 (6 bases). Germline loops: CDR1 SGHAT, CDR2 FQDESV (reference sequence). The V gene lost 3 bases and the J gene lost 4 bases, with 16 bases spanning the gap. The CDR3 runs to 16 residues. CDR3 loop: CASSLVGGATYNEQFF. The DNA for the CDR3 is TGTGCCAGCAGCTTGGTAGGAGGGGCCACGTACAATGAGCAGTTCTTC. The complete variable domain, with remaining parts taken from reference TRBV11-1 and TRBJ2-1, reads EAEVAQSPRYKITEKSQAVAFWCDPISGHATLYWYRQILGQGPELLVQFQDESVVDDSQLPKDRFSAERLKGVDSTLKIQPAELGDSAMYLCASSLVGGATYNEQFFGPGTRLTVL.

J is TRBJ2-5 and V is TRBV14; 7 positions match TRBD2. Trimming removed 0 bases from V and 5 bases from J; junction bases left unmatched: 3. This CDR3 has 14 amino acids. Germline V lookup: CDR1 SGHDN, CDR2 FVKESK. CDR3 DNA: TGTGCCAGCAGCCAAGATAGGGGAGGGGAGACCCAGTACTTC. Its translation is CASSQDRGGETQYF.

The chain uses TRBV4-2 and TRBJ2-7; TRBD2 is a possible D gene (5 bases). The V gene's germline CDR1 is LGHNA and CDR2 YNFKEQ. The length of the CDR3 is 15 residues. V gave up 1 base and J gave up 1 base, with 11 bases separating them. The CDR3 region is CASSQAEGLSYEQYF. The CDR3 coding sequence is TGTGCCAGCAGCCAAGCTGAGGGTCTATCCTACGAGCAGTACTTC.

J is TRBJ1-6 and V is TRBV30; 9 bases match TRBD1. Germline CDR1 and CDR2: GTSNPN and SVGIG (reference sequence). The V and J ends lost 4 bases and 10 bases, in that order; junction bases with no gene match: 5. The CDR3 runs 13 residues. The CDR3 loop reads CAWTGQGRSPLHF. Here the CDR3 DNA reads TGTGCCTGGACAGGACAGGGGCGATCACCCCTCCACTTT.

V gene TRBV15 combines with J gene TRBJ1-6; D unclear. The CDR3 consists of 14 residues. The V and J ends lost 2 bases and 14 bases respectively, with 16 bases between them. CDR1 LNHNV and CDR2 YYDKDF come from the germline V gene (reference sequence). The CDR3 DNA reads TGTGCCACCAGCAGACTACGGACGGCCGGGGCCCTCCACTTT. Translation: CATSRLRTAGALHF.

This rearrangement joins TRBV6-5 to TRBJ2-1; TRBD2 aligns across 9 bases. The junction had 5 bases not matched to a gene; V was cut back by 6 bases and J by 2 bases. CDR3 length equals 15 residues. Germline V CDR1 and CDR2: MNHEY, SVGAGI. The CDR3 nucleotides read TGTGCCAGCAGCCTCCTAGCGGGGCCCTACAATGAGCAGTTCTTC. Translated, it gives CASSLLAGPYNEQFF.

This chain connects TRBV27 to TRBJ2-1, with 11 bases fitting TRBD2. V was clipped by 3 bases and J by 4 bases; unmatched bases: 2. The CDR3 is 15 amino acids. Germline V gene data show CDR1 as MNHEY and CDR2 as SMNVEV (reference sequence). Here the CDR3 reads CASSFGTSGYNEQFF. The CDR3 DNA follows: TGTGCCAGCAGTTTCGGGACTAGCGGTTACAATGAGCAGTTCTTC.